Listed here are 19 T cell receptor beta chains from one sample, sequenced in a study of cytomegalovirus exposure and HLA in healthy donors. In the PCR, 60 Vbeta and 13 Jbeta primers were used. Sequencing used immunoSEQ multiplex PCR; TCRdb keeps in-frame clones, though not all of them. The sample data list 65,000 to 85,000 clones. The sequenced sample was PBMCs. These receptors were obtained from a woman aged 55-69 years in good health and CMV-seronegative.

V and J are TRBV29-1 and TRBJ2-3, with 8 bases aligning to TRBD2. The CDR3 length is 13 residues. CDR1 and CDR2 (germline): SQVTM, ANQGSEA. Germline trimming cut 6 bases from V and 1 base from J; bases unmatched to any gene: 3. CDR3 coding DNA: TGCAGCGTACTTAGCGGGGGCACAGATACGCAGTATTTT. It encodes CSVLSGGTDTQYF.

The CDR3 here is CASSLSGRQSETQYF. The CDR3 nucleotides are TGTGCCAGCAGCTTAAGCGGGAGGCAGTCAGAGACCCAGTACTTC. This sequence joins TRBV11-3 and TRBJ2-5, with 9 bases lining up with TRBD2. The CDR3 is 15 amino acids. Unmatched junction bases numbered 5, after V lost 2 bases and J lost 4 bases. The germline gives CDR1 SGHNT, CDR2 YENEEA.

The chain has TRBV7-6 and TRBJ2-5; 8 bases agree with TRBD1. The J call could be wrong; TRBJ2-7 is a better fit for the DNA end. Germline CDR1 and CDR2: SGHVS and FNYEAQ. The length of the CDR3 is 14 residues. The CDR3 region is CASSLETGDNEQYF. DNA of the CDR3: TGTGCCAGCAGCTTAGAGACAGGGGACAACGAGCAGTACTTC.

The chain recombines TRBV30 with TRBJ1-5; unclear D gene. Per germline, CDR1 GTSNPN and CDR2 SVGIG (reference sequence). V was trimmed by 2 bases and J by 3 bases, leaving 8 bases between them. CDR3 length: 13 residues. The CDR3 sequence: CAWSPGFNQPQHF. In nucleotides, the CDR3 is TGTGCCTGGAGTCCGGGTTTCAATCAGCCCCAGCATTTT.

This chain joins TRBV28 and TRBJ2-7, with D perhaps TRBD1 (8 bases). Germline-derived CDR1 and CDR2 are MDHEN and SYDVKM. The CDR3 length is 19 residues. The V gene lost 6 bases and the J gene lost 3 bases, with 30 bases spanning the gap. The CDR3 nucleotides read TGTGCCAGCAGGGAAAAGCGGGACAGGCTAATTAAAATCAACTACGAGCAGTACTTC. The encoded protein is CASREKRDRLIKINYEQYF. The variable domain in full, completed from reference TRBV28 and TRBJ2-7, reads DVKVTQSSRYLVKRTGEKVFLECVQDMDHENMFWYRQDPGLGLRLIYFSYDVKMKEKGDIPEGYSVSREKKERFSLILESASTNQTSMYLCASREKRDRLIKINYEQYFGPGTRLTVT.

The gene calls are TRBV30 and TRBJ2-5, with 12 bases fitting TRBD2. The closer fit of TRBJ2-7 to the DNA end suggests the J call may be wrong. Per germline, CDR1 GTSNPN and CDR2 SVGIG (reference sequence). The CDR3 runs to 14 residues. This chain's CDR3 is CAWNLGLAGYEQYF. CDR3 coding DNA: TGTGCCTGGAACCTCGGACTAGCGGGGTACGAGCAGTACTTC.

The gene calls are TRBV7-9 and TRBJ1-1, with D unresolved. Trimming removed 3 bases at V and 1 base at J, with 6 bases between. Looked up from germline, CDR1 is SEHNR and CDR2 is FQNEAQ (reference sequence). CDR3 length equals 13 residues. CDR3 nucleotide sequence: TGTGCCAGCAGCTTTAGCGAGAACACTGAAGCTTTCTTT. It translates to CASSFSENTEAFF.

The rearrangement links TRBV7-9 to TRBJ1-2; D is undetermined. The ends were cut back, 5 bases at V and 3 bases at J, with 10 bases in the middle. The length of the CDR3 is 13 residues. The V gene's germline CDR1 is SEHNR and CDR2 FQNEAQ (reference sequence). The CDR3 loop reads CASSREGDYGYTF. Here the CDR3 DNA reads TGTGCCAGCAGCCGTGAGGGCGACTATGGCTACACCTTC.

The chain links TRBV28 to TRBJ1-4; 7 bases map to TRBD1. Germline CDR1 and CDR2: MDHEN and SYDVKM. This CDR3 spans 15 amino acids. The junction had 12 bases not matched to a gene; V was cut back by 6 bases and J by 8 bases. The CDR3 loop is CASSRPTGVGEKLFF. CDR3 DNA: TGTGCCAGCAGCCGACCCACAGGGGTAGGGGAAAAACTGTTTTTT.

V and J are TRBV19 and TRBJ2-7; TRBD1 might be the D (5 bases). Germline assignment: CDR1 LNHDA and CDR2 SQIVND (reference sequence). V gave up 5 bases and J gave up 5 bases, with 19 bases separating them. CDR3 length: 15 residues. The CDR3, as DNA: TGTGCCAGTAGTCAGATAACAAGGGGCAGGAACGAGCAGTACTTC. Its protein is CASSQITRGRNEQYF.

The chain employs TRBV28 and TRBJ2-1; 8 bases line up with TRBD1. The CDR3 runs to 16 residues. In germline, CDR1 is MDHEN, CDR2 SYDVKM. Trimming cost V 4 bases and J 0 bases; bases outside gene matches: 5. For the CDR3, the DNA is TGTGCCAGCAGTTCAGGGGGCACCCGCTCCTACAATGAGCAGTTCTTC. This sequence encodes CASSSGGTRSYNEQFF.

The rearrangement uses TRBV19 and TRBJ1-5, with a weak D call TRBD1 (5 bases). CDR1 is LNHDA and CDR2 is SQIVND in the germline V gene (reference sequence). The CDR3 contains 15 residues. Trimming pared 10 bases from V and 2 bases from J, leaving 18 bases between. DNA for the CDR3: TGTGCCACCGGGGATGGGGGGTCTGGCAATCAGCCCCAGCATTTT. Its translation: CATGDGGSGNQPQHF. The full variable domain, with the rest looked up from reference TRBV19 and TRBJ1-5, is DGGITQSPKYLFRKEGQNVTLSCEQNLNHDAMYWYRQDPGQGLRLIYYSQIVNDFQKGDIAEGYSVSREKKESFPLTVTSAQKNPTAFYLCATGDGGSGNQPQHFGDGTRLSIL.

The V gene is TRBV28, the J gene TRBJ1-2; unclear D gene. The V and J ends lost 3 bases and 4 bases respectively, with 6 bases between them. This CDR3 spans 12 amino acids. Looked up from germline, CDR1 is MDHEN and CDR2 is SYDVKM. CDR3 residues: CASSFESYGYTF. The CDR3 coding sequence is TGTGCCAGCAGTTTCGAGTCCTATGGCTACACCTTC.

This sequence joins TRBV2 and TRBJ2-3, with 7 nucleotides matching TRBD1. The CDR3 is 14 residues long. Germline V gene data show CDR1 as SNHLY and CDR2 as FYNNEI. The trim removed 6 bases at V and 3 bases at J, leaving 6 bases unmatched. The CDR3 region has the DNA TGTGCCAGCAGCGAGCGACAGGGAACAGATACGCAGTATTTT. Its protein is CASSERQGTDTQYF.

The chain employs TRBV30 and TRBJ1-5; tentatively, D is TRBD1 (6 bases). Germline values: CDR1 GTSNPN, CDR2 SVGIG (reference sequence). CDR3 length equals 13 residues. Trimming removed 5 bases at V and 10 bases at J, with 18 bases between. CDR3 residues: CAWPPRGGEPQHF. Here the CDR3 DNA reads TGTGCCTGGCCCCCCCGGGGGGGCGAACCCCAGCATTTT.

The chain employs TRBV5-6 and TRBJ2-3; 7 positions match TRBD2. This CDR3 is built from 17 residues. Germline CDR1 is SGHDT and CDR2 is YYEEEE. Losses at the gene ends were 4 bases for V and 2 bases for J; bases not matched to a gene: 13. The CDR3 loop is CASSNRLSGTTTDTQYF. As DNA, the CDR3 is TGTGCCAGCAGCAACAGACTCAGCGGGACCACCACAGATACGCAGTATTTT.

CDR3 region: CASSLGSGGATYEQYF. As DNA, the CDR3 is TGCGCCAGCAGCTTGGGATCCGGCGGGGCTACCTACGAGCAGTACTTC. This rearrangement joins TRBV5-1 to TRBJ2-7; D perhaps matches TRBD2 (6 bases). CDR3 length: 16 residues. The V end lost 0 bases, the J end lost 2 bases, and 15 bases lay between the germline ends. CDR1 is SGHRS, CDR2 YFSETQ, per germline.

The chain's CDR3 is CASSEAPGTGELFF. CDR3 nucleotide sequence: TGTGCCAGCAGTGAAGCGCCGGGGACCGGGGAGCTGTTTTTT. The gene calls are TRBV2 and TRBJ2-2, with D possibly matching TRBD2 (5 bases). Germline V gene data show CDR1 as SNHLY and CDR2 as FYNNEI. The germline V and J ends were trimmed by 0 bases and 5 bases, with 7 bases remaining between them. CDR3 length equals 14 residues.

The chain uses TRBV7-9 and TRBJ2-3; 8 bases line up with TRBD2. The CDR3 has 16 amino acids. Germline assignment: CDR1 SEHNR and CDR2 FQNEAQ (reference sequence). V lost 1 base, J lost 3 bases, and 6 bases stayed unmatched. The CDR3 DNA is TGTGCCAGCAGCTTAGGGGGCGGGAGGAGGACAGATACGCAGTATTTT. The encoded protein is CASSLGGGRRTDTQYF.